Below are 24 T cell receptor beta chains sequenced from a single sample in a study of breast tumors, draining lymph nodes, adjacent tissues. Breast cancer patients provided tissue from their axillary draining lymph nodes. In TCRdb, the multiplex PCR reads were re-called with MiXCR into one record per CDR3 protein. Altogether about 140,000 distinct CDR3 sequences are present, about 31% being singletons, with the ten largest covering around 2.5%. Input material: axillary lymph node tissue. These receptors all come from a female donor with breast cancer. Some clones in this sample may be carry-over from other donors' samples.

This clonotype has a count of ten or more. A read error may be the cause here, since a much bigger clone is one base away. The gene calls are TRBV7-2 and TRBJ2-5; D gene unclear. This CDR3 has 15 amino acids. Germline lookup yields CDR1 SGHTA and CDR2 FQGNSA. The chain's CDR3 is CASSSGLIVEETQHF. The CDR3 nucleotides read TGTGCCAGCAGTAGTGGGCTAATTGTAGAGGAGACCCAGCACTTC.

Note on this clonotype: The CDR3 does not end in the conserved phenylalanine or tryptophan, so this is likely a read error. The V and J genes are TRBV7-6 and TRBJ2-7; perhaps D is TRBD1 or TRBD2 (5 bases each). The germline CDR1 and CDR2 sequences are SGHVS and FNYEAQ. This CDR3 has 14 amino acids. The CDR3 coding sequence is TGCGCCAGCAGCTTAGGAGTGGGGGCCTACGAGCAGTACCTC. Protein: CASSLGVGAYEQYL.

The chain joins TRBV2 to TRBJ2-3; a weak D match, TRBD1 (7 bases). V dropped 7 bases and J dropped 11 bases, with 22 bases sitting between them. This CDR3 spans 14 amino acids. Germline CDR1 and CDR2: SNHLY and FYNNEI. CDR3 DNA: TGTGCCAGCAATTCAGGGGGGTCCTACAATGAGCAGTATTTT. Amino acids: CASNSGGSYNEQYF.

This clonotype was found many times. The chain links TRBV15 to TRBJ1-5, with D uncertain. This CDR3 is built from 15 residues. Germline CDR1 is LNHNV and CDR2 is YYDKDF (reference sequence). V gave up 1 base and J gave up 4 bases, with 11 bases separating them. The CDR3 coding sequence is TGTGCCACCAGCAGAGGTGGAGGGAGTAATCAGCCCCAGCATTTT. Protein sequence: CATSRGGGSNQPQHF.

The chain uses TRBV5-5 and TRBJ1-5; a possible D gene is TRBD1 (6 bases). Germline V CDR1 and CDR2: SGHKS, YYEKEE (reference sequence). V lost 0 bases, J lost 3 bases, and 10 bases lay in between. This CDR3 region has 15 residues. The CDR3 DNA reads as TGTGCCAGCAGCTTGGGGGACACTTTCAATCAGCCCCAGCATTTT. This encodes CASSLGDTFNQPQHF.

Ten or more counts support this clonotype. The genes are TRBV12-3 or TRBV12-4 and TRBJ2-3, with D possibly being TRBD2 (6 bases). V shed 8 bases and J shed 1 base, with 7 bases lying between them. This CDR3 comprises 12 residues. CDR3: CASGGGTDTQYF. CDR3 coding DNA: TGTGCCAGCGGCGGGGGCACAGATACGCAGTATTTT.

This clonotype occurred many times. The J gene is TRBJ1-4, the V gene TRBV19; D is perhaps TRBD1 (6 bases). Trimming left V 6 bases short and J 8 bases short, with 22 bases between. This CDR3 has 16 residues. Per germline, CDR1 LNHDA and CDR2 SQIVND (reference sequence). The chain's CDR3 is CASSDQAIRGSEKLFF. In DNA form, the CDR3 reads TGTGCCAGTAGCGACCAGGCCATCAGGGGTTCAGAAAAACTGTTTTTT.

To note about this clonotype: One junction end disagrees with the germline gene, perhaps due to a read error. This rearrangement joins TRBV18 to TRBJ2-5; D gene unclear. There are 14 residues in the CDR3. CDR1 is KGHSH, CDR2 LQKENI, per germline. In DNA form, the CDR3 reads TGTGCCGGCTCACCCCCAGGAGCCTCGGAGACCCAGTACTTC. Protein product: CAGSPPGASETQYF.

The chain links TRBV10-1 to TRBJ2-2, with D uncertain. Germline V gives CDR1 WNHNN, CDR2 SYGVQD (reference sequence). V lost 8 bases, J lost 1 base, and 5 bases lay in between. CDR3 length equals 12 residues. The CDR3 is CASGWNTGELFF. The CDR3 bases are TGCGCCAGCGGGTGGAACACCGGGGAGCTGTTTTTT.

This clonotype turned up a few times. One base away lies a much larger clone, so this may be a sequencing read error. The V gene is TRBV9, the J gene TRBJ1-2; 8 bases are shared with TRBD1. Per the germline V gene, CDR1 is SGDLS and CDR2 is YYNGEE. This CDR3 has 15 amino acids. In DNA, the CDR3 is TGTGCCAGCAGCCGGGGACAGGAAGCGGACTATGGCTCCACCTTC. Protein: CASSRGQEADYGSTF.

The rearrangement links TRBV3-1 to TRBJ2-5; D is unclear. V lost 7 bases to trimming and J lost 5 bases, with 17 bases between them. Germline CDR1 LGHDT, CDR2 YNNKEL (reference sequence). The CDR3 length is 14 residues. In DNA, the CDR3 is TGTGCCAGCATCCGGCCTGGGCGGTCGGAGACCCAGTACTTC. The encoded protein is CASIRPGRSETQYF.

This clonotype came up many times. The rearrangement links TRBV20-1 to TRBJ1-2; no definite D call. V lost 1 base and J 4 bases, leaving 10 bases between the germline ends. The length of the CDR3 is 13 residues. Germline CDR1 is DFQATT and CDR2 is SNEGSKA (reference sequence). CDR3 nucleotide sequence: TGCAGTGCTAGAGTCGGCGACACCTATGGCTACACCTTC. The encoded protein is CSARVGDTYGYTF.

As for this clonotype: The junction departs from the called germline gene at one end, perhaps through a read error. This rearrangement joins TRBV6-5 to TRBJ2-3; TRBD1 agrees at 9 bases. CDR1 is MNHEY and CDR2 is SVGAGI in the germline V gene. The CDR3 consists of 18 residues. DNA for the CDR3: TGTGCCAGCAGTCACTCGTTGCCGGGACAGGGAAGCACAGATACGCAGTATTTT. Amino acid sequence: CASSHSLPGQGSTDTQYF.

This clonotype was picked up many times. The V call is TRBV9, the J call TRBJ1-6, with D hard to call. Trimming took 0 bases from V and 7 from J, leaving 8 bases between them. The CDR3 is 14 residues long. CDR1 and CDR2 from the germline V gene are SGDLS and YYNGEE. CDR3 sequence reads: CASSVAGENSPLHF. In DNA, the CDR3 is TGTGCCAGCAGCGTAGCGGGAGAGAATTCACCCCTCCACTTT. Full variable domain (remainder filled in from reference TRBV9 and TRBJ1-6): DSGVTQTPKHLITATGQRVTLRCSPRSGDLSVYWYQQSLDQGLQFLIQYYNGEERAKGNILERFSAQQFPDLHSELNLSSLELGDSALYFCASSVAGENSPLHFGNGTRLTVT.

This clonotype was found many times. V gene TRBV28 combines with J gene TRBJ2-2; 10 bases agree with TRBD1. The trim removed 5 bases at V and 7 bases at J, leaving 7 bases unmatched. From germline, CDR1 is MDHEN and CDR2 SYDVKM. This CDR3 has 15 residues. This chain's CDR3 is CASSPPGQGSGELFF. CDR3 DNA sequence: TGTGCCAGCAGTCCCCCGGGACAGGGGAGCGGGGAGCTGTTTTTT.

V gene TRBV10-3 combines with J gene TRBJ2-7, with 10 bases aligning to TRBD1. Trimming at V came to 6 bases and at J to 3 bases, leaving 8 bases not matched to a gene. Germline loops: CDR1 ENHRY, CDR2 SYGVKD. CDR3 size: 15 residues. The CDR3 is CAISSGTGDIYEQYF. CDR3 bases: TGTGCCATCAGCTCAGGGACAGGGGACATCTACGAGCAGTACTTC.

This clonotype was recorded at least ten times. The chain employs TRBV4-1 and TRBJ2-7; possible D gene TRBD2, 6 bases. Germline V gives CDR1 MGHRA, CDR2 YSYEKL. The CDR3 is 17 residues long. Trimming removed 1 base at V and 0 bases at J, with 16 bases between. CDR3 nucleotide sequence: TGCGCCAGCAGCCAAGCTATAAGCCGGGGGAGCTCCTACGAGCAGTACGTC. This gives the protein CASSQAISRGSSYEQYV.

This clonotype occurred many times. V gene TRBV15 combines with J gene TRBJ1-4; tentative D call: TRBD1 (6 bases). The CDR3 runs to 14 residues. With 4 bases removed from V and 7 bases from J, the gap between germline ends came to 13 bases. CDR1 and CDR2 (germline): LNHNV, YYDKDF (reference sequence). This chain's CDR3 is CATSNRVGSEKLFF. The CDR3 nucleotides are TGTGCCACCAGCAACAGGGTGGGGAGTGAAAAACTGTTTTTT.

This clonotype was picked up a small number of times. The chain uses TRBV5-1 and TRBJ2-4; TRBD1 agrees at 11 bases. Germline V gene sequence: CDR1 SGHRS, CDR2 YFSETQ. This CDR3 is built from 15 residues. V was pared by 3 bases and J by 7 bases, with 6 bases of the junction left unmatched. CDR3 DNA: TGCGCCAGCAGCTCCGGACAGGGGGCTTCGAACATTCAGTACTTC. It is translated as CASSSGQGASNIQYF.

This clonotype was detected many times. The chain recombines TRBV11-2 with TRBJ2-7; 7 nucleotides match TRBD1. CDR1 SGHAT and CDR2 FQNNGV come from the germline V gene. The trim removed 5 bases at V and 1 base at J, leaving 17 bases unmatched. The CDR3 has 18 residues. The DNA of the CDR3 is TGTGCCAGCAGCCTATCCGGGACAGCGACGTTTCGGTCCTACGAGCAGTACGTC. Protein product: CASSLSGTATFRSYEQYV.

This clonotype occurred many times. The J gene is TRBJ2-5, the V gene TRBV7-3; TRBD2 matches 14 bases. Germline lookup yields CDR1 SGHTA and CDR2 FQGTGA. CDR3 size: 19 residues. With V trimmed by 5 bases and J by 5 bases, 16 bases remained unmatched. Written as DNA, the CDR3 is TGTGCCAGCAGCCTGACCGGGACTAGCGGGGGCCTAGGGGGGGAGACCCAGTACTTC. Translation gives CASSLTGTSGGLGGETQYF.

This clonotype has a count of ten or more. V gene TRBV9 combines with J gene TRBJ2-2; 10 positions agree with TRBD2. Germline CDR1 SGDLS, CDR2 YYNGEE. Losses at the gene ends were 3 bases for V and 4 bases for J; bases not matched to a gene: 6. There are 16 residues in the CDR3. CDR3 protein: CASSEIAGGGTGELFF. The DNA for the CDR3 is TGTGCCAGCAGCGAAATAGCGGGGGGTGGCACCGGGGAGCTGTTTTTT.

About this clonotype: One end of the junction fails to match germline, which may point to a read error. This chain links TRBV5-1 with TRBJ2-5; either TRBD1 or TRBD2 may fit D (5 bases each). The CDR3 is 12 residues long. CDR1 SGHRS and CDR2 YFSETQ come from the germline V gene. This CDR3 reads CASSLLQGTHYF. The CDR3 nucleotides are TGCGCCAGCAGCTTGCTCCAAGGGACCCACTACTTC.

This clonotype was counted once. The chain combines TRBV2 with TRBJ2-7; no clear D gene. The germline V and J ends were trimmed by 6 bases and 3 bases, with 9 bases remaining between them. Germline-derived CDR1 and CDR2 are SNHLY and FYNNEI. The CDR3 loop spans 12 amino acids. CDR3: CASSVRSYEQYF. The CDR3 DNA reads TGTGCCAGCAGCGTACGGAGCTACGAGCAGTACTTC.